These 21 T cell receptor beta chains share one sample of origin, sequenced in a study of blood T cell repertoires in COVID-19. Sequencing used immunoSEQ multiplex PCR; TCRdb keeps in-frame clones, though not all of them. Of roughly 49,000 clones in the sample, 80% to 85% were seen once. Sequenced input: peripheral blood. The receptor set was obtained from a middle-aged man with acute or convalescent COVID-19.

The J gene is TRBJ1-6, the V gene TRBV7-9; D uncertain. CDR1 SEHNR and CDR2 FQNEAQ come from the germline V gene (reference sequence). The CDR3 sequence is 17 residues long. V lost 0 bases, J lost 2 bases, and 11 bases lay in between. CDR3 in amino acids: CASSLASLQAYNSPLHF. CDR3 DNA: TGTGCCAGCAGCTTAGCCAGTTTGCAGGCCTATAATTCACCCCTCCACTTT.

CDR3 loop: CASSLAAASVETQYF. The CDR3 nucleotides read TGTGCCAGCAGCTTAGCCGCGGCTAGCGTGGAGACCCAGTACTTC. The chain joins TRBV7-7 to TRBJ2-5; weak D call: TRBD2 (6 bases). V gave up 0 bases and J gave up 5 bases, with 13 bases separating them. The germline V gene has CDR1 SSHAT and CDR2 FNYEAQ (reference sequence). The CDR3 covers 15 residues. The entire variable domain, with the rest obtained from reference TRBV7-7 and TRBJ2-5, is as follows: GAGVSQSPRYKVTKRGQDVTLRCDPISSHATLYWYQQALGQGPEFLTYFNYEAQPDKSGLPSDRFSAERPEGSISTLTIQRTEQRDSAMYRCASSLAAASVETQYFGPGTRLLVL.

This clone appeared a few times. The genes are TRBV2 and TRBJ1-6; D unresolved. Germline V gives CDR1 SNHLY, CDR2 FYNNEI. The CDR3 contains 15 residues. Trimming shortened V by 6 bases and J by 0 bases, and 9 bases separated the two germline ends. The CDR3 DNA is TGTGCCAGCAGGCTAGAGAGCTCCTATAATTCACCCCTCCACTTT. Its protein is CASRLESSYNSPLHF.

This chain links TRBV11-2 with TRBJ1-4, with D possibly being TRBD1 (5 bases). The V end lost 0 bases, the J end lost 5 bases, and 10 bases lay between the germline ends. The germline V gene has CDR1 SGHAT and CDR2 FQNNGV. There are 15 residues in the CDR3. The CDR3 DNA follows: TGTGCCAGCAGCTTAGATTCAGGGTGGAATGAAAAACTGTTTTTT. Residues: CASSLDSGWNEKLFF.

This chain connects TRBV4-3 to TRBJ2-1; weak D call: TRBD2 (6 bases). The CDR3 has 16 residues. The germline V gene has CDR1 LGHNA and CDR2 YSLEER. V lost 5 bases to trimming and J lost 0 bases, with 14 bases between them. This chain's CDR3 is CASSSGDWGSYNEQFF. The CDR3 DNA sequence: TGCGCCAGCAGCAGTGGGGACTGGGGCTCCTACAATGAGCAGTTCTTC.

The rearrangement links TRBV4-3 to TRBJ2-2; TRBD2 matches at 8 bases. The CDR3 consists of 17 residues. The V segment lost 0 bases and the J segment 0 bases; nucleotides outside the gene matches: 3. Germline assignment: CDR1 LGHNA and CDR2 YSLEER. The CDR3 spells CASSQDPGGANTGELFF. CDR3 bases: TGCGCCAGCAGCCAAGATCCGGGGGGGGCGAACACCGGGGAGCTGTTTTTT.

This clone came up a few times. CDR3 sequence (DNA): TGTGCCAGCAGCCAAGTTCGACAGTTGTACAGCTCCTATAATTCACCCCTCCACTTT. As protein: CASSQVRQLYSSYNSPLHF. J is TRBJ1-6 and V is TRBV4-2; weak D call: TRBD1 (5 bases). Trimming removed 1 base from V and 0 bases from J, with 16 bases in between. There are 19 residues in the CDR3. The germline V gene has CDR1 LGHNA and CDR2 YNFKEQ.

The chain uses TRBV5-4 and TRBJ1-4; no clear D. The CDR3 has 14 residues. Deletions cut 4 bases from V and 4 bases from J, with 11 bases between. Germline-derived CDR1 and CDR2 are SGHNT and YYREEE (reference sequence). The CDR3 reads CASSNGRINEKLFF. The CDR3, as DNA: TGTGCCAGCAGCAACGGGAGGATTAATGAAAAACTGTTTTTT.

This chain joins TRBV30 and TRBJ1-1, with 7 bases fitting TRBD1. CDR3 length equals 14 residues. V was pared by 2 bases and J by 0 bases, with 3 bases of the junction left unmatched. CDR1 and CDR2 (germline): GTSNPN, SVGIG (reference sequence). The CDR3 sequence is CAWSSGQLNTEAFF. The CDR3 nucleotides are TGTGCCTGGAGTTCGGGACAGCTGAACACTGAAGCTTTCTTT.

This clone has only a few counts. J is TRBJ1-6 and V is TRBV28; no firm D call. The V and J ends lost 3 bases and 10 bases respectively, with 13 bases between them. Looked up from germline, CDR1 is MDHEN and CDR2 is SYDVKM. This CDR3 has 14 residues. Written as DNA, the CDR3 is TGTGCCAGCAGTTTTGGTCCGGGGAACTCACCCCTCCACTTT. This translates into CASSFGPGNSPLHF. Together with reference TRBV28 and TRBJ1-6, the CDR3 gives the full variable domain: DVKVTQSSRYLVKRTGEKVFLECVQDMDHENMFWYRQDPGLGLRLIYFSYDVKMKEKGDIPEGYSVSREKKERFSLILESASTNQTSMYLCASSFGPGNSPLHFGNGTRLTVT.

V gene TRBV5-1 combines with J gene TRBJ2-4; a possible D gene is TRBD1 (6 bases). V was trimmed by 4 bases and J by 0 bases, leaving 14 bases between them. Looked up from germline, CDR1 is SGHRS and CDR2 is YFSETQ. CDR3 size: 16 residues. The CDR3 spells CASSNTGHKAKNIQYF. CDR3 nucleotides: TGCGCCAGCAGCAATACGGGACACAAAGCCAAAAACATTCAGTACTTC.

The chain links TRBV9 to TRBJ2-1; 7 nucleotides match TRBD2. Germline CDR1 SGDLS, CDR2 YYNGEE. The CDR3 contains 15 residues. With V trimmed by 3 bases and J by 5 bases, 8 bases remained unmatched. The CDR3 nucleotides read TGTGCCAGCAGCGGACTCCCAACTAGCGACAATGAGCAGTTCTTC. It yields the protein CASSGLPTSDNEQFF.

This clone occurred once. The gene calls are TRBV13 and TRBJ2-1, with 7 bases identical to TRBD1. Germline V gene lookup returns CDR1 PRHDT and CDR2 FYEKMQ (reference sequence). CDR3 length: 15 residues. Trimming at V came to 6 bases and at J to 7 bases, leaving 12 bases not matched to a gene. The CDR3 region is CASRRTGTVLNEQFF. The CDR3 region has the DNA TGTGCCAGCAGGCGTACAGGGACAGTACTTAATGAGCAGTTCTTC.

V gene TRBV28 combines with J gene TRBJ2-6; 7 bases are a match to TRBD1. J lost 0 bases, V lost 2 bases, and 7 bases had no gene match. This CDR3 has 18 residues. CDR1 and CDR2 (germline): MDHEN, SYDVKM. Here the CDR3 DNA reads TGTGCCAGCAGTTTAGACAGGGTGGGACACTCTGGGGCCAACGTCCTGACTTTC. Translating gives CASSLDRVGHSGANVLTF.

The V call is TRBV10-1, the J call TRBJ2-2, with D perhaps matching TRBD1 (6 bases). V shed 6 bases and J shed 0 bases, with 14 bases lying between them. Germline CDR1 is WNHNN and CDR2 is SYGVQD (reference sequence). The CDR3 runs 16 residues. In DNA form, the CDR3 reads TGCGCCAGCAGACTCCCCACAGGGACGAACACCGGGGAGCTGTTTTTT. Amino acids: CASRLPTGTNTGELFF.

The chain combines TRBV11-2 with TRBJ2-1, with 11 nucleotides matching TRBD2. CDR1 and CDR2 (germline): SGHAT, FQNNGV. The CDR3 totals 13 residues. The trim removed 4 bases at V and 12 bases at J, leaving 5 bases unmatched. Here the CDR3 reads CASSSLTSGGQFF. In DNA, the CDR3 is TGTGCCAGCAGCTCTTTAACTAGCGGGGGGCAGTTCTTC.

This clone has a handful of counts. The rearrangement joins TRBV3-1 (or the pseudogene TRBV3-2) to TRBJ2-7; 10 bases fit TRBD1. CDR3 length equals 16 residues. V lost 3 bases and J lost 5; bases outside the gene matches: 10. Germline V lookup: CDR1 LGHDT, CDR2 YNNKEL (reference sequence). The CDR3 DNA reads TGTGCCAGCAGCCACAACCTCGGGACAGGGGACCACGAGCAGTACTTC. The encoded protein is CASSHNLGTGDHEQYF.

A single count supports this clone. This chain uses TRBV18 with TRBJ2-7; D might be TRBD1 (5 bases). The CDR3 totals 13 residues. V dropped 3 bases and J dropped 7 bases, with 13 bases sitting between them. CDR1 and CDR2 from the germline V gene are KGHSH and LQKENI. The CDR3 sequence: CASSPQGVVEQYF. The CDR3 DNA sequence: TGTGCCAGCTCACCCCAGGGTGTGGTAGAGCAGTACTTC.

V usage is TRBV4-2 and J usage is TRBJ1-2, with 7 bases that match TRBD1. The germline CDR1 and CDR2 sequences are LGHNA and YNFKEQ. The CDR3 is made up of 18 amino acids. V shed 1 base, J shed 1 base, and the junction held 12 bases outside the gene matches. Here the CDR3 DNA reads TGTGCCAGCAGCCAAGTAGGACCCACCGGGACAGATAACTATGGCTACACCTTC. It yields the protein CASSQVGPTGTDNYGYTF.

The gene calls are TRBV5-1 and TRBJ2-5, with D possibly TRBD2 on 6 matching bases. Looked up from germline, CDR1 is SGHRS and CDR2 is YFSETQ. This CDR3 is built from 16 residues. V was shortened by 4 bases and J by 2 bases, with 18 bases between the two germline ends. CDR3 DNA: TGCGCCAGCAGCCCTCCGGTGGGGGGATCTCAAGAGACCCAGTACTTC. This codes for CASSPPVGGSQETQYF.

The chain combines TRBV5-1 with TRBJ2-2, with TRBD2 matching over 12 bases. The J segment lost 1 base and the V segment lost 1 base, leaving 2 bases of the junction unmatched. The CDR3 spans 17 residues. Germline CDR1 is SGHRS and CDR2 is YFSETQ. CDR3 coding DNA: TGCGCCAGCAGCTTGTTACTAGCGGGAGGGAACACCGGGGAGCTGTTTTTT. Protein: CASSLLLAGGNTGELFF.